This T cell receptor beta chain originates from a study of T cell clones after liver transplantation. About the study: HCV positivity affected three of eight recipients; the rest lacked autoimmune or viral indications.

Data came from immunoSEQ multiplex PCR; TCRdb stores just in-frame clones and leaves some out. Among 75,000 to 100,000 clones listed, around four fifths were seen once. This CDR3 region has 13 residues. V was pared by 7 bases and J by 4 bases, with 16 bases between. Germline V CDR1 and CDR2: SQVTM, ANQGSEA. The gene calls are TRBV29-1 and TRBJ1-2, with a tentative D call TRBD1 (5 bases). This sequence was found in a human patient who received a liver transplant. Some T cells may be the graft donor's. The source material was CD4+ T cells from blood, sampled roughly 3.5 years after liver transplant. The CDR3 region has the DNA TGCAGCGCTGCACAGGCTCTGGCCTATGGCTACACCTTC. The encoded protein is CSAAQALAYGYTF.